This TCR beta chain was documented in a study of blood T cell repertoires in COVID-19. Overall study: Nucleic acid was either cDNA or gDNA, and it came from T cells, B-cell-depleted T cells, or PBMCs.

Residents of about two dozen US areas, aged about 18 to 95 years, made up the participants. Here immunoSEQ multiplex PCR was the method, and the copy in TCRdb shows in-frame clones only, minus some. Among about 170,000 clones listed, around 82% were seen once. V was clipped by 0 bases and J by 5 bases, with 9 bases between them. The germline V gene has CDR1 SGHRS and CDR2 YFSETQ. The CDR3 covers 14 residues. V gene TRBV5-1 combines with J gene TRBJ2-1; possibly TRBD2 for D (6 bases). The sample consisted of PBMCs or T cells enriched from blood (not recorded which). The sequence derives from a woman in her forties or fifties in a cohort exposed to, infected with or recovered from COVID-19 (not recorded which). The CDR3 protein is CASSLAAGNNEQFF. The CDR3 nucleotides are TGCGCCAGCAGCTTGGCCGCGGGGAACAATGAGCAGTTCTTC.